The 28 T cell receptor beta chains below come from one sample, sequenced in a study of beta chain features in type 1 diabetes. Expressed TCRB transcripts were sequenced because the entire RNA isolate underwent reverse transcription. Here immunoSEQ multiplex PCR was the method, and the copy in TCRdb shows in-frame clones only, minus some. The data contain roughly 310,000 clones, approximately 11% of them singletons. The sequenced material came from naive CD4+ T cells from blood. The receptors were sampled from a woman aged 25 to 39 in good health.

V usage is TRBV25-1 and J usage is TRBJ1-2, with 7 bases matching TRBD1. V lost 5 bases to trimming and J lost 1 base; unmatched junction nucleotides: 4. Germline CDR1 is MGHDK and CDR2 is SYGVNS. The CDR3 runs 14 residues. CDR3 sequence (DNA): TGTGCCAGCAGTTGGACAGGCTATAACTATGGCTACACCTTC. It codes for CASSWTGYNYGYTF.

This sequence joins TRBV28 and TRBJ2-3, with 11 bases identical to TRBD2. CDR3 length: 17 amino acids. The ends lost 2 bases at V and 8 bases at J; junction bases unmatched: 12. CDR1 and CDR2 (germline): MDHEN, SYDVKM. CDR3 DNA sequence: TGTGCCAGCAGTTTACCTAGCGGGAGGCCATCAGGGGGTACGCAGTATTTT. Protein sequence: CASSLPSGRPSGGTQYF. Looking up the rest from reference TRBV28 and TRBJ2-3 gives the full variable domain: DVKVTQSSRYLVKRTGEKVFLECVQDMDHENMFWYRQDPGLGLRLIYFSYDVKMKEKGDIPEGYSVSREKKERFSLILESASTNQTSMYLCASSLPSGRPSGGTQYFGPGTRLTVL.

This chain connects TRBV4-1 to TRBJ2-3; 12 bases match TRBD2. Germline values: CDR1 MGHRA, CDR2 YSYEKL. There are 19 residues in the CDR3. Trimming cost V 4 bases and J 4 bases; bases outside gene matches: 15. In DNA, the CDR3 is TGCGCCAGCAGCCTGGAGGCTAGCGGGAGGGCCGGAGCCTCAGATACGCAGTATTTT. Translation gives CASSLEASGRAGASDTQYF.

V gene TRBV29-1 combines with J gene TRBJ2-5; the match to TRBD1 covers 9 bases. Germline CDR1 reads SQVTM; CDR2 reads ANQGSEA. This CDR3 contains 14 residues. Germline trimming cut 5 bases from V and 1 base from J; bases unmatched to any gene: 5. CDR3 nucleotides: TGCAGCGTTTCCGGGACAGGGACCCAAGAGACCCAGTACTTC. Translation: CSVSGTGTQETQYF.

CDR3 sequence (DNA): TGTGCCTGGAGTACAACAGCGAACACTGAAGCTTTCTTT. Encoded protein: CAWSTTANTEAFF. The gene calls are TRBV30 and TRBJ1-1; D call uncertain. Germline CDR1 GTSNPN, CDR2 SVGIG (reference sequence). The CDR3 totals 13 residues. Deletions cut 2 bases from V and 1 base from J, with 8 bases between.

V is TRBV29-1 and J is TRBJ1-3; D is unresolved. Trimming took off 0 bases at V and 2 bases at J, with 5 bases between the two ends. Germline V gives CDR1 SQVTM, CDR2 ANQGSEA. The CDR3 length is 13 residues. The CDR3 sequence is CSVEETAGNTIYF. CDR3 nucleotide sequence: TGCAGCGTTGAAGAAACAGCTGGAAACACCATATATTTT.

This sequence joins TRBV28 and TRBJ1-3, with D perhaps TRBD1 (5 bases). The germline V and J ends were trimmed by 1 base and 2 bases, with 12 bases remaining between them. CDR1 and CDR2 (germline): MDHEN, SYDVKM. This CDR3 has 16 residues. Here the CDR3 reads CASSLLGERAGNTIYF. CDR3 DNA: TGTGCCAGCAGTTTATTAGGGGAAAGGGCTGGAAACACCATATATTTT.

The chain couples TRBV28 to TRBJ1-2; no clear D. V lost 1 base to trimming and J lost 2 bases, with 5 bases between them. Germline lookup yields CDR1 MDHEN and CDR2 SYDVKM. CDR3 length equals 13 residues. Written as DNA, the CDR3 is TGTGCCAGCAGTTTATTGGGCAACTATGGCTACACCTTC. Its protein product is CASSLLGNYGYTF.

This clone occurred a few times. The chain uses TRBV7-2 and TRBJ2-2, with D possibly being TRBD2 (6 bases). Germline V lookup: CDR1 SGHTA, CDR2 FQGNSA. The CDR3 has 16 residues. The V end lost 5 bases, the J end lost 3 bases, and 16 bases lay between the germline ends. DNA of the CDR3: TGTGCCAGCAGCCAACAGACTAGGACCTACACCGGGGAGCTGTTTTTT. Translating gives CASSQQTRTYTGELFF.

The table lists this clone with a few counts. The chain joins TRBV29-1 to TRBJ2-5; a weak D match, TRBD2 (5 bases). The CDR3 totals 14 residues. Germline CDR1 and CDR2: SQVTM and ANQGSEA. Trimming pared 5 bases from V and 5 bases from J, leaving 18 bases between. The CDR3, as DNA: TGCAGCGTTAAGCACCGGGCCCCGGGGGAGACCCAGTACTTC. It is translated as CSVKHRAPGETQYF.

This sequence joins TRBV11-3 and TRBJ2-1; perhaps TRBD2 as D (6 bases). CDR3 length: 17 amino acids. CDR1 is SGHNT, CDR2 YENEEA, per germline. V dropped 3 bases and J dropped 0 bases, with 15 bases sitting between them. Written as DNA, the CDR3 is TGTGCCAGCAGCTTCGGCTTCGGCGGGGACTCCTACAATGAGCAGTTCTTC. Its protein product is CASSFGFGGDSYNEQFF.

This clone has only a few counts. This chain uses TRBV10-3 with TRBJ2-1; the D gene is possibly TRBD2 (6 bases). The CDR3 has 15 residues. The germline V and J ends were trimmed by 0 bases and 4 bases, with 10 bases remaining between them. Germline CDR1 reads ENHRY; CDR2 reads SYGVKD. The CDR3 bases are TGTGCCATCAGTGAGTCGGCGGGACGTTACAATGAGCAGTTCTTC. It encodes CAISESAGRYNEQFF.

This clone was counted only a few times. The chain recombines TRBV6-5 with TRBJ1-1; D gene unclear. The ends were cut back, 7 bases at V and 1 base at J, with 10 bases in the middle. The CDR3 runs to 13 residues. The germline V gene has CDR1 MNHEY and CDR2 SVGAGI. CDR3 loop: CASNQLPNTEAFF. The CDR3 coding sequence is TGTGCCAGCAATCAGTTGCCGAACACTGAAGCTTTCTTT.

This chain links TRBV6-6 with TRBJ2-5; 11 nucleotides agree with TRBD2. Germline assignment: CDR1 MNHNY and CDR2 SVGAGI (reference sequence). This CDR3 region has 15 residues. Germline trimming cut 6 bases from V and 5 bases from J; bases unmatched to any gene: 8. CDR3 sequence (DNA): TGTGCCAGCAGACTAGCGGGAGCAATGGGCGAGACCCAGTACTTC. Its protein product is CASRLAGAMGETQYF.

This clone was seen only a few times. The chain couples TRBV4-2 to TRBJ1-4, with D maybe TRBD1 (6 bases). Germline V gene lookup returns CDR1 LGHNA and CDR2 YNFKEQ. V lost 4 bases, J lost 4 bases, and 16 bases lay in between. The CDR3 is made up of 16 amino acids. CDR3 nucleotides: TGTGCCAGCAGCCCCCGAGGGGGTCAGATTAATGAAAAACTGTTTTTT. It encodes CASSPRGGQINEKLFF.

This chain links TRBV4-3 with TRBJ2-7; no clear D gene. Germline V CDR1 and CDR2: LGHNA, YSLEER. V was cut by 0 bases and J by 0 bases, with 12 bases left in between. The CDR3 loop spans 16 amino acids. The CDR3, as DNA: TGCGCCAGCAGCCAAGATCTTGGCATCGACTCCTACGAGCAGTACTTC. Protein: CASSQDLGIDSYEQYF.

The V call is TRBV9, the J call TRBJ2-7, with TRBD2 matching over 9 bases. Germline CDR1 SGDLS, CDR2 YYNGEE. CDR3 length equals 14 residues. The V gene end was trimmed by 4 bases and the J gene end by 2 bases; junction bases not matched to a gene: 4. CDR3 coding DNA: TGTGCCAGCAGCCCTAGCGGGGCTCCCTACGAGCAGTACTTC. Its translation is CASSPSGAPYEQYF.

The genes are TRBV11-2 and TRBJ2-2; TRBD2 agrees at 11 bases. Germline assignment: CDR1 SGHAT and CDR2 FQNNGV. V was pared by 5 bases and J by 7 bases, with 6 bases of the junction left unmatched. The CDR3 has 15 residues. The CDR3 DNA sequence: TGTGCCAGCAGCCCGCTAGCGGGAGGTATCGGGGAGCTGTTTTTT. This encodes CASSPLAGGIGELFF.

Concerning this clone itself: At the DNA level, this CDR3 is encoded by other sequences in the same sample as well. This chain links TRBV5-4 with TRBJ2-1, with 16 bases lining up with TRBD2. Germline V gene lookup returns CDR1 SGHNT and CDR2 YYREEE (reference sequence). The length of the CDR3 is 15 residues. Trimming at V came to 4 bases and at J to 7 bases, leaving 2 bases not matched to a gene. CDR3 amino acids: CASSPGLAGGNEQFF. The CDR3 DNA reads TGTGCCAGCAGCCCGGGACTAGCGGGAGGGAATGAGCAGTTCTTC.

This clone was detected a few times. The chain links TRBV7-9 to TRBJ1-4, with D possibly being TRBD1 (6 bases). The ends were cut back, 1 base at V and 7 bases at J, with 10 bases in the middle. CDR3 length: 14 residues. The germline V gene encodes CDR1 SEHNR and CDR2 FQNEAQ (reference sequence). The CDR3 coding sequence is TGTGCCAGCAGCTTAGACAGGGTGGCTGAAAAACTGTTTTTT. Translating it yields CASSLDRVAEKLFF.

This clone was seen a handful of times. The chain joins TRBV4-1 to TRBJ2-3; 12 bases match TRBD2. The CDR3 length is 17 residues. Germline V gene sequence: CDR1 MGHRA, CDR2 YSYEKL. Trimming removed 3 bases from V and 0 bases from J; junction bases left unmatched: 4. The CDR3 nucleotides read TGCGCCAGCAGCCATCGGACTAGCGGGGCTAGCACAGATACGCAGTATTTT. It specifies CASSHRTSGASTDTQYF.

This clone was counted between two and nine times. V gene TRBV29-1 combines with J gene TRBJ2-1; TRBD2 is a possible D gene (6 bases). Trimming took off 4 bases at V and 3 bases at J, with 16 bases between the two ends. In germline, CDR1 is SQVTM, CDR2 ANQGSEA. The CDR3 totals 15 residues. The CDR3 sequence is CSVALYSGSYNEQFF. For the CDR3, the DNA is TGCAGCGTTGCCCTATATAGCGGTAGCTACAATGAGCAGTTCTTC.

This clone occurred a few times. The chain recombines TRBV28 with TRBJ2-6; 10 positions match TRBD2. Germline V CDR1 and CDR2: MDHEN, SYDVKM. This CDR3 spans 17 amino acids. Trimming removed 8 bases from V and 4 bases from J; junction bases left unmatched: 11. CDR3 nucleotide sequence: TGTGCCAGCCAGGCCGGACTAGCGGCGGGAGGGGCCAACGTCCTGACTTTC. This gives the protein CASQAGLAAGGANVLTF.

There are a few counts of this clone. The rearrangement joins TRBV19 to TRBJ2-1, with 12 bases that match TRBD2. CDR1 and CDR2 (germline): LNHDA, SQIVND (reference sequence). The junction had 14 bases not matched to a gene; V was cut back by 3 bases and J by 8 bases. The CDR3 runs 18 residues. CDR3 region: CASSIWGLTSGRGYEQFF. In DNA, the CDR3 is TGTGCCAGTAGTATTTGGGGATTGACTAGCGGGAGAGGGTATGAGCAGTTCTTC.

In its sample, this clone was seen a few times. The V call is TRBV4-2, the J call TRBJ2-7; no clear D gene. V lost 0 bases, J lost 3 bases, and 9 bases lay in between. CDR3 length: 14 residues. Germline CDR1 is LGHNA and CDR2 is YNFKEQ. The chain's CDR3 is CASSQERLGYEQYF. The CDR3, as DNA: TGTGCCAGCAGCCAAGAGAGACTCGGCTACGAGCAGTACTTC.

This rearrangement joins TRBV19 to TRBJ1-5, with unresolved D. The V and J ends lost 4 bases and 4 bases respectively, with 17 bases between them. CDR3 length: 16 residues. Germline V gives CDR1 LNHDA, CDR2 SQIVND (reference sequence). CDR3 nucleotides: TGTGCCAGTAGTACAGCGCGGAGGCGTTGGAATCAGCCCCAGCATTTT. Its translation is CASSTARRRWNQPQHF.

This chain links TRBV2 with TRBJ1-1; 8 bases agree with TRBD1. CDR3 size: 13 residues. Trimming cost V 4 bases and J 4 bases; bases outside gene matches: 2. Germline CDR1 and CDR2: SNHLY and FYNNEI. CDR3 bases: TGTGCCAGCAGTGGACAGGGGACCACTGAAGCTTTCTTT. Amino acids: CASSGQGTTEAFF.

In its sample, this clone was seen a few times. The V gene is TRBV5-6, the J gene TRBJ2-3, with 11 bases identical to TRBD2. Germline CDR1 reads SGHDT; CDR2 reads YYEEEE. This CDR3 region has 16 residues. V shed 4 bases and J 3 bases; nucleotides not matched to a gene: 7. The CDR3, as DNA: TGTGCCAGCAGCGTCAAACTAGCGGGAGTAACAGATACGCAGTATTTT. It translates to CASSVKLAGVTDTQYF.